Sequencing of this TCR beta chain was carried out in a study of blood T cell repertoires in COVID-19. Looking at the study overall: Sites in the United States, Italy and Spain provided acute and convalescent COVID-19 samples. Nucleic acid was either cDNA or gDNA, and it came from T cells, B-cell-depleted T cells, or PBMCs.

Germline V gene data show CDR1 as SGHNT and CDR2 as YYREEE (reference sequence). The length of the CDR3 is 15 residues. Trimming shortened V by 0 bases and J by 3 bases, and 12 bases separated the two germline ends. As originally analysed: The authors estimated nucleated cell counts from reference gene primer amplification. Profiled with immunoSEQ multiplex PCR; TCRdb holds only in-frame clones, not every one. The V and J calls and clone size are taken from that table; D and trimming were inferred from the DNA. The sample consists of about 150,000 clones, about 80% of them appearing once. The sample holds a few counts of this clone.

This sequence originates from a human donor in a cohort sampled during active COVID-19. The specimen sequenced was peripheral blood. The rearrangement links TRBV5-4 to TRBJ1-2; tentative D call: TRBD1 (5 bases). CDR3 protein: CASSLVRGKDYGYTF. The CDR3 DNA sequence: TGTGCCAGCAGCTTGGTGCGGGGCAAGGACTATGGCTACACCTTC.